Described below is a single T cell receptor (beta chain) sequence and its context. The antigen is unknown. These data belong to a study of vaccination and CD4 T cells after COVID-19. Study at large: Cultures acting as controls obtained a CEFX pool, an HIV-1 Nef pool, or no peptide.

Treatment indicated: roughly 10-day PBMC culture with coronavirus spike peptide pools or control peptides (ViraFEST assay). With 10 to 11 days of culture completed, CD4+ T cells were isolated by negative selection. The assay that was used to sequence DNA from cultured CD4+ T cells was the Oncomine TCR Beta short-read assay. Each CDR3 protein is one row after TCRdb ran MiXCR on the PCR reads. The data contain 12,000 or so distinct CDR3 sequences, roughly 57% of them singletons. The CDR3 has 18 residues. Germline values: CDR1 SEHNR, CDR2 FQNEAQ (reference sequence). V lost 3 bases and J lost 8; bases outside the gene matches: 15.

Sequencing was performed on CD4+ T cells from blood, cultured in vitro. The receptor was derived from a human donor who had recovered from COVID-19. The rearrangement joins TRBV7-9 to TRBJ2-1; TRBD2 matches 11 bases. CDR3 sequence reads: CASSFPPRLAGTKDEQFF. The CDR3, as DNA: TGTGCCAGCAGCTTTCCACCTAGACTAGCGGGAACCAAGGATGAGCAGTTCTTC.